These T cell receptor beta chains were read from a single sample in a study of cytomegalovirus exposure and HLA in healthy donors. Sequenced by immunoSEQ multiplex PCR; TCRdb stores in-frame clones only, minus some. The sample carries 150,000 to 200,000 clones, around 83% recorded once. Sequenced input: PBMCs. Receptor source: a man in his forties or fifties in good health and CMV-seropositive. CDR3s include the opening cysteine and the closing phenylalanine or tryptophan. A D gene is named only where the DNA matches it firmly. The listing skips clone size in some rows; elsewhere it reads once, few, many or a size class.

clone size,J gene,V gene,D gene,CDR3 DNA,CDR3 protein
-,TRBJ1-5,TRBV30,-,TGTGCCTGGAGTGAGCGGAGTTTTAAGTCCCAGCATTTT,CAWSERSFKSQHF
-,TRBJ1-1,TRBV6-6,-,TGTGCCAGCAGTTCCGGTGCAGGGGCAGAGGGAGCTTTCTTT,CASSSGAGAEGAFF
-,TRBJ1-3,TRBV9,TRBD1,TGTGCCAGCACCGGACCGGGACAGGGAAACACCATATATTTT,CASTGPGQGNTIYF
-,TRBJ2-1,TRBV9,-,TGTGCCAGCAGCACCCGGGACATTTACAATGAGCAGTTCTTC,CASSTRDIYNEQFF
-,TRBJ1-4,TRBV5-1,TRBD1,TGCGCCAGCAGCCTAGGACAGGCTGCAACTAATGAAAAACTGTTTTTT,CASSLGQAATNEKLFF
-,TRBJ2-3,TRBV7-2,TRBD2,TGTGCCAGCAGCCCGGCTCCTACTAGCGGGCAAGATACGCAGTATTTT,CASSPAPTSGQDTQYF
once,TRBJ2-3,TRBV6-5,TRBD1,TGTGCCAGCTGCAGGGGGCGCGGAGATACGCAGTATTTT,CASCRGRGDTQYF
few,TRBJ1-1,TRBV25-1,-,TGTGCCAGCAGTGAAACAGGCATGAACACTGAAGCTTTCTTT,CASSETGMNTEAFF
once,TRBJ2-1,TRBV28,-,TGTGCCAGCAGTGTTGGCGGAATCGGTGAGCAGTTCTTC,CASSVGGIGEQFF
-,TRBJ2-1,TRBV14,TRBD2,TGTGCCAGCAGCCAAGTGGGCGGGGGGGAGTCGGATGAGCAGTTCTTC,CASSQVGGGESDEQFF
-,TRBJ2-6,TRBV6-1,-,TGTGCCAGCACCCCAGGCTCTGGGGCCAACGTCCTGACTTTC,CASTPGSGANVLTF